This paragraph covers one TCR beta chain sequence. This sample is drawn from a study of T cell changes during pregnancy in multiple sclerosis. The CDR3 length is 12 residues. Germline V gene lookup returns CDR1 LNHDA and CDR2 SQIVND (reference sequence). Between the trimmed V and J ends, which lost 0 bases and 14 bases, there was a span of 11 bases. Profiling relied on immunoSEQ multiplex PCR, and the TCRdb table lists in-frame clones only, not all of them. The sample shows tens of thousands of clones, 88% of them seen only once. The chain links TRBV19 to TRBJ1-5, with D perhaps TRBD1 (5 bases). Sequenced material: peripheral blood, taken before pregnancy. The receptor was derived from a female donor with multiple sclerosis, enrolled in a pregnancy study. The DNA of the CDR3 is TGTGCCAGTAGTATAGAAGGGGCCCCGGAGCATTTT. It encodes CASSIEGAPEHF.